This TCR beta chain was documented in a study of radiotherapy plus CTLA-4 blockade in lung cancer. Overall study: Of the patients, about 17% showed objective responses and 31% attained disease control. Study-level findings and limits: Radiotherapy plus ipilimumab was followed by expansion in blood of tumor-derived TCR clones.

Produced via immunoSEQ multiplex PCR; TCRdb's table is partial and in-frame only. The sample has 40,000 to 50,000 clones, 82% seen once. The CDR3 has 15 residues. Germline V gene sequence: CDR1 SGHDT, CDR2 YYEEEE. With 0 bases removed from V and 3 bases from J, the gap between germline ends came to 12 bases. This clone appeared a few times. Its antigen is currently unknown. This specimen consisted of peripheral blood, obtained from a patient treated with radiotherapy plus ipilimumab. The source is a human donor with non-small cell lung cancer who had stable disease on radiotherapy plus ipilimumab. The chain combines TRBV5-6 with TRBJ1-2; perhaps TRBD1 as D (5 bases). In nucleotides, the CDR3 is TGTGCCAGCAGCTTGGTGCGGGGGGAGTACTATGGCTACACCTTC. This codes for CASSLVRGEYYGYTF.